These 5 T cell receptor beta chains were all obtained from the same sample, sequenced in a study of blood T cell repertoires in COVID-19. Assay used: immunoSEQ multiplex PCR; TCRdb lists only in-frame clones, some missing. The data contain about 70,000 clones, roughly 80% of them singletons. The specimen was peripheral blood. The origin of the receptors is a woman in her sixties or seventies with acute or convalescent COVID-19.

The chain recombines TRBV5-1 with TRBJ2-1; TRBD1 agrees at 7 bases. CDR3 size: 15 residues. The V segment lost 0 bases and the J segment 5 bases; nucleotides outside the gene matches: 5. The V gene's germline CDR1 is SGHRS and CDR2 YFSETQ. CDR3 bases: TGCGCCAGCAGCTTGGGAGGGGGCGATCACAATGAGCAGTTCTTC. The encoded protein is CASSLGGGDHNEQFF.

V gene TRBV16 combines with J gene TRBJ1-2, with 10 positions matching TRBD1. V shed 4 bases, J shed 3 bases, and the junction held 5 bases outside the gene matches. CDR3 size: 15 residues. Looked up from germline, CDR1 is KGHSY and CDR2 is FQNENV. The CDR3 DNA sequence: TGTGCCAGCAGCCCCTATGGGACAGGGGACTATGGCTACACCTTC. It yields the protein CASSPYGTGDYGYTF.

This clone was observed once. This chain joins TRBV3-1 (or the pseudogene TRBV3-2) and TRBJ2-3; perhaps TRBD1 as D (5 bases). Germline V gene lookup returns CDR1 LGHDT and CDR2 YNNKEL (reference sequence). There are 14 residues in the CDR3. Trimming removed 5 bases from V and 2 bases from J, with 11 bases in between. The CDR3 is CASSNGHDTDTQYF. DNA of the CDR3: TGTGCCAGCAGCAATGGACACGACACAGATACGCAGTATTTT.

The chain combines TRBV29-1 with TRBJ2-7, with D maybe TRBD2 (6 bases). This CDR3 is 12 amino acids long. Trimming took off 7 bases at V and 3 bases at J, with 13 bases between the two ends. Germline CDR1 is SQVTM and CDR2 is ANQGSEA. In nucleotides, the CDR3 is TGCAGCGGGAGGGGCACCTACTACGAGCAGTACTTC. Its protein is CSGRGTYYEQYF.

The gene calls are TRBV9 and TRBJ2-3, with 8 bases lining up with TRBD1. Germline CDR1 and CDR2: SGDLS and YYNGEE. The CDR3 sequence is 20 residues long. The ends lost 0 bases at V and 2 bases at J; junction bases unmatched: 17. The CDR3, as DNA: TGTGCCAGCAGCGTAGACGACTTTCAGGCGGCAGGGGGCCTCACAGATACGCAGTATTTT. Its translation is CASSVDDFQAAGGLTDTQYF.